The clone carrying this T cell receptor beta chain has more than one count but fewer than ten. What it recognizes is unknown. The read falls 3 residues short of the CDR3 end, and the missing part is taken from the germline J gene. This record comes from a study of T cell clonality in common variable immunodeficiency. General study points: Reportedly, TCR beta sequences from common variable immunodeficiency showed fewer deletions and N-nucleotide insertions.

The trim removed 8 bases at V and 4 bases at J, leaving 11 bases unmatched. This CDR3 contains 14 residues. CDR1 is GTSNPN and CDR2 is SVGIG in the germline V gene (reference sequence). The method was immunoSEQ multiplex PCR; TCRdb's version includes in-frame clones alone and lacks a portion of them. The sample is made up of fewer than 13,000 clones, none counted only once. Specimen: peripheral blood mononuclear cells. This receptor was obtained from a human donor with common variable immunodeficiency. The chain is built from TRBV30 and TRBJ2-7, with 10 bases fitting TRBD1. CDR3 amino acids: CAGIHRDRGYEQYF. CDR3 DNA, as far as it was read: TGTGCCGGGATCCACCGGGACAGGGGTTACGAG.